These T cell receptor beta chains were read from a single sample in a study of shared clonotypes between healthy human individuals. Assay used: immunoSEQ multiplex PCR; TCRdb lists only in-frame clones, some missing. The sample yields about 2 million clones, 85% to 95% seen once. Material: naive CD4+ T cells sorted from blood. These receptors were taken from a man between 18 and 35 years old in good health. Both conserved end residues are part of each CDR3. Fields, in order: clone size, D gene, V gene, J gene, CDR3 DNA, CDR3 protein. The D gene is left open where the match is weak. Only some rows state a clone size, as once, few, many or a class for expanded clones.

NA	TRBD2	TRBV19	TRBJ2-3	TGTGCCAGTAGTATAGGGACTAGCGGGAGAGGGACGCAGTATTTT	CASSIGTSGRGTQYF
NA	NA	TRBV5-1	TRBJ2-5	TGCGCCAGCAGCTTGTCCCCCCAAGAGACCCAGTACTTC	CASSLSPQETQYF
NA	TRBD1	TRBV5-6	TRBJ2-5	TGTGCCAGCACATCGGCAGGGGGAATCTACGAGACCCAGTACTTC	CASTSAGGIYETQYF
NA	NA	TRBV27	TRBJ1-5	TGTGCCAGCAGTTCGTGGCAGTTTGACAATCAGCCCCAGCATTTT	CASSSWQFDNQPQHF
NA	NA	TRBV7-9	TRBJ1-5	TGTGCCAGCAGCTTAGGCGACGGGGCAACTAATCAGCCCCAGCATTTT	CASSLGDGATNQPQHF
NA	TRBD2	TRBV28	TRBJ2-1	TGTGCCAGCAGTCTTCTCAGCGGGAGCTCCTCCTACAATGAGCAGTTCTTC	CASSLLSGSSSYNEQFF
NA	NA	TRBV18	TRBJ2-5	TGTGCCAGCAAGAGGCGGCTCCAAGAGACCCAGTACTTC	CASKRRLQETQYF
NA	TRBD1	TRBV7-2	TRBJ2-7	TGTGCCAGCAGCTTAAAGGGGGCAGGCGAGCAGTACTTC	CASSLKGAGEQYF
NA	NA	TRBV30	TRBJ1-2	TGTGCCTGGAGGAGGGGCGGTGGCTACACCTTC	CAWRRGGGYTF
NA	TRBD2	TRBV4-1	TRBJ2-1	TGCGCCAGCAGCCAAGTGGGACTAGCGGGGCGTGGTGAGCAGTTCTTC	CASSQVGLAGRGEQFF
NA	NA	TRBV15	TRBJ2-1	TGTGCCACCAGCAGAGAACTAGCTTTGGTTGGGAATGAGCAGTTCTTC	CATSRELALVGNEQFF
NA	TRBD1	TRBV5-1	TRBJ2-3	TGCGCCAGCAGCAAGACAGGGTCTCCTAGCACAGATACGCAGTATTTT	CASSKTGSPSTDTQYF
NA	NA	TRBV30	TRBJ2-1	TGTGCCTGGAGGGCCGGGCGCTACAATGAGCAGTTCTTC	CAWRAGRYNEQFF
NA	TRBD2	TRBV7-9	TRBJ2-1	TGTGCCAGCAGCTCCTTAGCGGGGGGGCCTGGCTACAATGAGCAGTTCTTC	CASSSLAGGPGYNEQFF
NA	NA	TRBV6-1	TRBJ1-1	TGTGCCATCAGCAAAAGGCAGAACACTGAAGCTTTCTTT	CAISKRQNTEAFF
NA	NA	TRBV5-1	TRBJ2-3	TGCGCCAGCAGCCAACGGCCGCTGGCAGATACGCAGTATTTT	CASSQRPLADTQYF
NA	TRBD1	TRBV30	TRBJ1-4	TGTGCCTGGGGACAGGGTCGGGAAAAACTGTTTTTT	CAWGQGREKLFF
NA	NA	TRBV6-1	TRBJ2-3	TGTGCCGGCCGCAACACAGATACGCAGTATTTT	CAGRNTDTQYF
NA	TRBD1	TRBV5-1	TRBJ2-7	TGCGCCAGCAGCCCCGGGACAGGATGGAACGAGCAGTACTTC	CASSPGTGWNEQYF
NA	TRBD1	TRBV5-1	TRBJ2-1	TGCGCCAGCAGCCCCAACCAGGACAGGCCAATAAGCTCCTACAATGAGCAGTTCTTC	CASSPNQDRPISSYNEQFF
NA	NA	TRBV5-6	TRBJ2-1	TGTGCCAGCAGCAATCCCGGGACCAGGCCGTTCTTC	CASSNPGTRPFF
once	NA	TRBV6-5	TRBJ2-6	TGTGCCAGCAGTTACTCAATCCCCCCTGGGGCCAACGTCCTGACTTTC	CASSYSIPPGANVLTF
NA	NA	TRBV9	TRBJ2-5	TGTGCCAGCAGCGTAGGTTACGGAGGGGCCGTAGAGACCCAGTACTTC	CASSVGYGGAVETQYF
NA	TRBD1	TRBV29-1	TRBJ2-1	TGCAGCGTCAGACAGGGAGTCGGGCAGTTCTTC	CSVRQGVGQFF
NA	NA	TRBV29-1	TRBJ1-3	TGCAGCGTTGCTATGGCTGCGGGAAACACCATATATTTT	CSVAMAAGNTIYF
NA	TRBD2	TRBV9	TRBJ2-2	TGTGCCAGCAGCGTAACTAGCGGGATTTCCGGGGAGCTGTTTTTT	CASSVTSGISGELFF
NA	TRBD1	TRBV27	TRBJ1-6	TGTGCCAGCAGTCCAGACAGGGGGCTAAATTCACCCCTCCACTTT	CASSPDRGLNSPLHF
NA	NA	TRBV28	TRBJ1-5	TGTGCCACCTCCGGGTCGGGTCAGCCCCAGCATTTT	CATSGSGQPQHF
NA	TRBD1	TRBV28	TRBJ1-2	TGTGCCAGCAGTTCAGGGGGCGCGGACTATGGCTACACCTTC	CASSSGGADYGYTF
NA	NA	TRBV6-5	TRBJ2-1	TGTGCCAGCAGTCGGAGGGATGAGCAGTTCTTC	CASSRRDEQFF
NA	NA	TRBV27	TRBJ1-2	TGTGCCAGCAGCCCTTACGACCCTAACTATGGCTACACCTTC	CASSPYDPNYGYTF
NA	NA	TRBV6-5	TRBJ2-7	TGTGCCAGCAGTTCGGGCGATGCCTACGAGCAGTACTTC	CASSSGDAYEQYF
once	NA	TRBV4-2	TRBJ2-3	TGTGCCAGCAGCCAATTTCAGAGCACAGATACGCAGTATTTT	CASSQFQSTDTQYF
once	TRBD1	TRBV19	TRBJ1-2	TGTGCCAGTAGTCCGTCCTGGGACAGCCCAAGCTACACCTTC	CASSPSWDSPSYTF
NA	NA	TRBV7-8	TRBJ2-4	TGTGCCAGCAGCTTAGGGTTACTGGGGCCTTCAGGGTTGGGCAAAAACATTCAGTACTTC	CASSLGLLGPSGLGKNIQYF
NA	NA	TRBV27	TRBJ2-3	TGTGCCAGCAGTTTGTACGGGGTGGAGGGAGATACGCAGTATTTT	CASSLYGVEGDTQYF
NA	TRBD1	TRBV30	TRBJ1-1	TGTGCCTGGAGTCCCCGCCGCCTACAGGGGGCGACTGAAGCTTTCTTT	CAWSPRRLQGATEAFF
NA	TRBD1	TRBV5-5	TRBJ2-2	TGTGCCAGCAGAATGGACAGGTCCGGCACCGGGGAGCTGTTTTTT	CASRMDRSGTGELFF
NA	NA	TRBV6-1	TRBJ1-6	TGTGCCAGCACCCCGGGGGGGCAGAAGAATTCACCCCTCCACTTT	CASTPGGQKNSPLHF
NA	NA	TRBV29-1	TRBJ1-1	TGCAGCGTTGCACGGAAACCGGGACAAGAAGCTTTCTTT	CSVARKPGQEAFF
NA	NA	TRBV5-4	TRBJ2-7	TGTGCCAGCAGCCCTGGTGTACTAACGACCTCCCTGTACTTC	CASSPGVLTTSLYF
NA	NA	TRBV9	TRBJ2-6	TGTGCCAGCAGCGTAGAGGCGTACCTGGGGGCTGGGGCCAACGTCCTGACTTTC	CASSVEAYLGAGANVLTF
NA	NA	TRBV7-3	TRBJ2-7	TGTGCCAGCAGCCCCCAAGGGTCGGGAAGGCAGTACTTC	CASSPQGSGRQYF
NA	NA	TRBV5-1	TRBJ2-7	TGCGCCAGCAGCTTGGACCGGACCGGGGTTAGTGAGCAGTACTTC	CASSLDRTGVSEQYF
NA	TRBD1	TRBV5-4	TRBJ2-5	TGTGCCAGCAGCCGACAGACCCCTCCCCGGGACAGGCAAGAGACCCAGTACTTC	CASSRQTPPRDRQETQYF
NA	NA	TRBV6-6	TRBJ1-2	TGTGCCAGCAGGCGACAAGGCTCCTATGGCTACACCTTC	CASRRQGSYGYTF
NA	NA	TRBV11-3	TRBJ1-5	TGTGCCAGCAGCCCCGACCGTTATAGCAATCAGCCCCAGCATTTT	CASSPDRYSNQPQHF
NA	TRBD1	TRBV6-5	TRBJ1-2	TGTGCCAGCAGTAAAGGACAGGGGGGCTACACCTTC	CASSKGQGGYTF
NA	NA	TRBV28	TRBJ1-2	TGTGCCAGCAGGTATGAAGATGGCTACACCTTC	CASRYEDGYTF
NA	NA	TRBV6-5	TRBJ2-7	TGTGCCAGCAGTTACCAAGGAACTGATGAGCAGTACTTC	CASSYQGTDEQYF
NA	NA	TRBV30	TRBJ1-1	TGTGCCTGGAGCCCCAACGGGGGTGAAGCTTTCTTT	CAWSPNGGEAFF
NA	NA	TRBV2	TRBJ2-7	TGTGCCAGCAGGCTCATCCCTTCCTACGAGCAGTACTTC	CASRLIPSYEQYF